Listed below are T cell receptor beta chains from one sample, sequenced in a study of T-cell reconstitution after alpha-beta-depleted transplantation in children. TCRdb re-analysed the PCR reads in MiXCR, keeping a single row per CDR3 protein. The sample includes more than 45,000 distinct CDR3 sequences, 52% of them seen just once. The sample here was peripheral blood, taken before TCRalphabeta/CD19-depleted stem cell transplant. All receptors derive from a boy younger than two with SCID, due to receive a stem cell transplant. The CDR3 runs from the conserved cysteine through the conserved F or W. The D gene is left open where the match is weak. Some rows have no size entry. The others give once, few or many, or a class for an expanded clone.

>once|-|TRBV29-1|TRBJ2-1
TGCAGCGTTGAACTGACTAAAGGCTACAATGAGCAGTTCTTC
CSVELTKGYNEQFF
>-|TRBD1|TRBV20-1|TRBJ2-2
TGCAGTGCTAGAGATCAGGGGGCAAGGACCGGGGAGCTGTTTTTT
CSARDQGARTGELFF
>few|-|TRBV15|TRBJ2-2
TGTGCCACCAGCAGACGGGGGCGATGGGAGCTGTTTTTT
CATSRRGRWELFF
>-|-|TRBV20-1|TRBJ2-7
TGCAGCGCTCAATCGGACAGGCAGTACTTC
CSAQSDRQYF
>few|TRBD2|TRBV10-3|TRBJ2-3
TGTGCCATCATGGGAACTAGCGGGGCAGATACGCAGTATTTT
CAIMGTSGADTQYF
>-|-|TRBV11-1|TRBJ2-5
TGTGCCAGCAGCTTATCACGCACCGGTGTGACCCAGTACTTC
CASSLSRTGVTQYF
>few|-|TRBV7-2|TRBJ2-5
TGTGCCAGCAGCCCCATTGGGGGGTCGAGGGAGACCCAGTACTTC
CASSPIGGSRETQYF
>-|-|TRBV7-6|TRBJ2-2
TGTGCCAGCAGCTTAGTGCAGAACACCGGGGAGCTGTTTTTT
CASSLVQNTGELFF
>few|TRBD1|TRBV5-4|TRBJ1-1
TGTGCCAGCAGCTTGGGCAGGGGGGTCGCTTTCTTT
CASSLGRGVAFF
>-|TRBD2|TRBV7-7|TRBJ2-1
TGTGCTAGCAGCTTAGTAGGGACTAGCGAGATCAATGAGCAGTTCTTC
CASSLVGTSEINEQFF
>many|-|TRBV12-3/TRBV12-4|TRBJ1-1
TGTGCCAGCACCCTATCGCGGGATACTGAAGCTTTCTTT
CASTLSRDTEAFF
>few|TRBD2|TRBV3-1|TRBJ2-5
TGTGCCAGCAGCGATGGGACTAGCGGACTGTACCAAGAGACCCAGTACTTC
CASSDGTSGLYQETQYF
>-|-|TRBV5-1|TRBJ2-7
TGCGCCAGCAGCTCGGGGACTCAAGGAGTTGCGCAGTACTTC
CASSSGTQGVAQYF
>-|-|TRBV27|TRBJ2-5
TGTGCCAGCAGTTGGGGAAGGGGGGAGACCCAGTACTTC
CASSWGRGETQYF
>-|-|TRBV5-6|TRBJ2-7
TGTGCCAGCAGCTTGGGCCGGGGTATATCCTACGAGCAGTACTTC
CASSLGRGISYEQYF
>-|-|TRBV20-1|TRBJ2-7
TGCAGTGCTGGGTTTTTCCAGCCATCCTACGAGCAGTACTTC
CSAGFFQPSYEQYF
>-|-|TRBV6-5|TRBJ2-7
TGTGCCAGCAGTTACTCTTGGCCGGCGGTGTGGGAGCAGTACTTC
CASSYSWPAVWEQYF
>few|TRBD1|TRBV5-1|TRBJ1-2
TGCGCCAGCAGCACCGATAAGGGACAGAGCTATGGCTACACCTTC
CASSTDKGQSYGYTF
>-|TRBD2|TRBV5-4|TRBJ2-3
TGTGCCAGCAGCTCCGGGGGGACTAGCGAAGTAGATACGCAGTATTTT
CASSSGGTSEVDTQYF
>once|-|TRBV14|TRBJ1-2
TGTGCCAGCAGCCCCTTGGGGCCCTTCTATGGCTACACCTTC
CASSPLGPFYGYTF
>-|-|TRBV3-1|TRBJ1-1
TGTGCCAGCAGCCCTTTCGGGACGGTAAACACTGAAGCTTTCTTT
CASSPFGTVNTEAFF
>few|-|TRBV18|TRBJ2-3
TGTGCCAGCCGTAAAGGGCGGGGAACAGATACGCAGTATTTT
CASRKGRGTDTQYF
>-|-|TRBV7-2|TRBJ2-1
TGTGCCAGCAGCTCCCTAATCGCGGGGCCGCAGTTCTTC
CASSSLIAGPQFF
>-|-|TRBV5-1|TRBJ2-5
TGCGCCAGCAGCCCCGGTGGGGGGGCCGGGGAGACCCAGTACTTC
CASSPGGGAGETQYF
>-|-|TRBV7-9|TRBJ2-6
TGTGCCAGCAGCTTTTCCAGTGGCCCTGGGGCCAACGTCCTGACTTTC
CASSFSSGPGANVLTF